These 6 T cell receptor beta chains were all obtained from the same sample, sequenced in a study of blood T cell repertoires in COVID-19. This table comes from immunoSEQ multiplex PCR, and its TCRdb copy is limited to in-frame clones, with some not included. In the table there are fewer than 65,000 clones, 80% to 90% of which are singletons. Sequencing used peripheral blood. The receptors originated from a woman aged 55-69 years with COVID-19, enrolled during active disease.

J is TRBJ2-7 and V is TRBV6-6; 8 nucleotides agree with TRBD1. The CDR3 loop spans 15 amino acids. The germline gives CDR1 MNHNY, CDR2 SVGAGI (reference sequence). V lost 4 bases to trimming and J lost 2 bases; unmatched junction nucleotides: 7. CDR3 in DNA: TGTGCCAGCAGTTCTGGACAGGGAAGGCCCTACGAGCAGTACTTC. Translating gives CASSSGQGRPYEQYF.

The chain combines TRBV2 with TRBJ2-1, with 7 bases matching TRBD1. CDR1 SNHLY and CDR2 FYNNEI come from the germline V gene. Germline trimming cut 6 bases from V and 6 bases from J; bases unmatched to any gene: 8. The CDR3 totals 14 residues. The chain's CDR3 is CASREQGPSNEQFF. The CDR3 DNA reads TGTGCCAGCAGAGAACAGGGGCCCTCCAATGAGCAGTTCTTC.

V gene TRBV30 combines with J gene TRBJ1-3, with D unresolved. The germline V gene has CDR1 GTSNPN and CDR2 SVGIG (reference sequence). The CDR3 sequence is 15 residues long. V was clipped by 0 bases and J by 0 bases, with 9 bases between them. CDR3 DNA: TGTGCCTGGAGTGTAACACGATCCTCTGGAAACACCATATATTTT. As protein: CAWSVTRSSGNTIYF.

The chain carries TRBV19 and TRBJ1-5, with D possibly TRBD1 on 5 matching bases. The V end lost 1 base, the J end lost 6 bases, and 13 bases lay between the germline ends. The CDR3 length is 15 residues. From germline, CDR1 is LNHDA and CDR2 SQIVND (reference sequence). The CDR3 region is CASSIVGALAQPQHF. DNA of the CDR3: TGTGCCAGTAGTATAGTTGGGGCGTTAGCTCAGCCCCAGCATTTT.

This sequence joins TRBV4-1 and TRBJ1-1; the match to TRBD1 covers 7 bases. CDR3 length: 13 residues. Unmatched junction bases numbered 4, after V lost 8 bases and J lost 1 base. Germline CDR1 is MGHRA and CDR2 is YSYEKL. The DNA of the CDR3 is TGCGCCAGCGCCGACAGGGCGAACACTGAAGCTTTCTTT. This translates into CASADRANTEAFF.

V is TRBV30 and J is TRBJ1-5, with a weak D call TRBD1 (5 bases). The V gene lost 4 bases and the J gene lost 0 bases, with 22 bases spanning the gap. The CDR3 is 18 residues long. CDR1 is GTSNPN, CDR2 SVGIG, per germline (reference sequence). For the CDR3, the DNA is TGTGCCTGGACCCCAAGGGGACGGCGGGAATATAGCAATCAGCCCCAGCATTTT. Protein sequence: CAWTPRGRREYSNQPQHF.